The T cell receptor (beta chain) under discussion was sequenced for a study of control samples from healthy donors and cancer patients. Between the trimmed V and J ends, which lost 4 bases and 0 bases, there was a span of 17 bases. Looked up from germline, CDR1 is SGHRS and CDR2 is YFSETQ. The CDR3 consists of 18 residues. Sequenced by immunoSEQ multiplex PCR; TCRdb stores in-frame clones only, minus some. The table shows around 55,000 clones, with around 90% occurring only once. This TCR came from a man aged 40-55 years with colorectal cancer. The V gene is TRBV5-1, the J gene TRBJ2-6, with no clear D. Sequencing was performed on PBMCs. CDR3 DNA sequence: TGCGCCAGCAGCCTAGAAGGTCAGTTCGGCTCTGGGGCCAACGTCCTGACTTTC. Protein sequence: CASSLEGQFGSGANVLTF.